This T cell receptor beta chain was identified in a study of blood T cell repertoires in COVID-19. Overall study context: In each case, the material was cDNA or gDNA derived from T cells, B-cell-depleted T cells, or PBMCs.

This CDR3 region has 14 residues. Germline V gene sequence: CDR1 GTSNPN, CDR2 SVGIG (reference sequence). Deletions cut 7 bases from V and 6 bases from J, with 21 bases between. Profiled with immunoSEQ multiplex PCR; TCRdb holds only in-frame clones, not every one. The sample lists more than 85,000 clones; approximately 71% were seen once. The receptor's source is a woman in her forties or fifties with acute or convalescent COVID-19. This chain connects TRBV30 to TRBJ1-1; D is ambiguous. Sequencing was done on a sample of peripheral blood. CDR3 region: CAFARLASNAEAFF. In nucleotides, the CDR3 is TGTGCCTTTGCTCGATTAGCCTCCAACGCTGAAGCTTTCTTT.